The present entry profiles one TCR beta chain with its context. The target of this receptor is not known. No base-level quality is on record; no much larger clone is a single base apart. The CDR3 holds 19 amino acids from the cysteine to the phenylalanine. Here the CDR3 DNA is all that survives: 57 bases in frame from base 1. Via the germline V gene, CDR1 is LGHNA and CDR2 YNFKEQ. From V the trimming removes 4 bases and from J it removes 1 base, while the gene matches leave 13 bases of the junction unaccounted for. The method was the immunoSEQ multiplex PCR assay. For the multiplex PCR, a mixture combining 60 forward primers for TCR Vbeta segments and 13 reverse primers for TCR Jbeta segments was used. The CDR3 region of rearranged TCR beta genes was amplified from genomic DNA by a multiplex PCR assay. On the Illumina HiSeq System, the amplified TCR beta libraries were sequenced as 87-base-pair reads. In the source study's methods: A later analysis tallied around 87 million unique TCR beta chains across the 650 to 750 repertoires, and some 10 million of those chains were shared by two or more donors. To remove PCR and sequencing errors, raw reads were error-corrected and collapsed into unique sequences using a nearest-neighbor algorithm that merged closely related sequences. To assign V, D and J gene segments, CDR3 sequences were aligned to IMGT reference sequences. For a sequence to be retained, at least a six-nucleotide match to both a V gene segment and a J gene segment was required. A rearrangement counted as productive if the CDR3 had no stop codons and remained in frame with V and J, and every other rearrangement counted as non-productive. CDR3 was defined according to IMGT convention as the region running from the second conserved V-encoded cysteine to the conserved J-encoded phenylalanine. The earlier analysis of approximately 590 of the donors excluded any sequence lacking an unambiguous match to a single V gene segment. In an earlier analysis of 587 of the donors, V segments were called functional above 56.7% productive rearrangements and were called segregating when the between-donor standard deviation exceeded 5%. A statistical classification framework was built to diagnose cytomegalovirus status from the catalog of TCR beta chain sequences. V and J gene assignment, in a later analysis, came from comparing TCR nucleotide sequences with IMGT/GENE-DB human TR gene sequences. A later analysis assigned CDR3 sequences and most-parsimonious VDJ recombination scenarios with the TCRdist pipeline. In a later analysis, every TCR beta chain was defined by the combination of its CDR3 amino acid sequence and its V-gene family, and reads without a unique V-gene family were dropped. As a way to deal with suspected cross-contamination and a sequencing artifact, a later analysis dropped roughly 620 nucleotide sequences that were highly shared and had low generation probability. A later analysis calculated a clonal expansion index for each public chain from normalized within-repertoire ranks of inferred template counts. In a later analysis, generation probabilities were computed with a VDJ recombination model fitted to out-of-frame rearrangements, and the resulting probabilities were checked against IGoR. In a later analysis, TCR-TCR, TCR-HLA and TCR-CMV co-occurrence was scored with hypergeometric tests, and a repertoire-size bias correction was applied to TCR pairs. False discovery rates were estimated in a later analysis by permuting HLA or CMV assignments 20 times. In a later analysis, co-occurring TCRs were grouped with DBSCAN, and TCRdist sequence similarity was added when clustering was performed within HLA-allele-positive subsets. Co-occurrence clustering excluded repertoires with fewer than 30,000 or more than 120,000 public chains, plus five with anomalous nucleotide sharing. TCRdb provides this immuneACCESS table in a form limited to in-frame rearrangements. Some clones are lacking; in checked studies, under half of them reflect an unresolved V gene, and why the rest are absent is not known. That table furnishes V, J and clone size, whereas the DNA furnished D and trimming. Within this sample are about 90,000 clones, with 70% to 85% of them counted one time only. The ten largest clones capture approximately 3% of the sample.

The data were taken from a study of cytomegalovirus exposure and HLA in healthy donors listed by TCRdb under 2017. About the full investigation: In an earlier analysis of 587 of the donors, 276 Gb of sequence data and 117 million unique TCR beta sequences from 150 million to 200 million T cells were reported. A later genetic analysis took genome-wide SNP genotypes for about three fifths of the 666 donors and used that subset as a discovery cohort. A separate validation cohort of over a hundred different subjects was used in addition to the approximately 700-subject first cohort. Typing coverage varied by locus: roughly 629-630 donors for A, B, C, DRB1 and DQB1; roughly 500 for DQA1; around 570 for DPA1; 400 to 480 for DPB1. Of the roughly 390 genotyped donors, approximately 81% were placed in the genetic ancestry cluster associated with self-reported Caucasian donors. Because of strong linkage in the cohort, roughly five DR-DQ haplotypes were treated as single units for association and clustering. The study used immunosequencing to profile the T cell repertoires of around 600 subjects and linked those repertoires to cytomegalovirus serostatus. The study combined high-throughput TCR immunosequencing, statistical association of individual TCRs with disease status, and machine learning to predict cytomegalovirus infection status. Donor age, sex, ethnicity and CMV serostatus were compiled together with the repertoire data. Across approximately 400 genotyped donors of the cohort, an average of about 240,000 unique TCR beta nucleotide sequences per donor were sequenced, and approximately 17% of those sequences were non-productive. An early release covering over 500 HLA-typed donors comprised approximately 290 gigabases of sequencing data and about 90 million unique TCR sequences. Rather than using new phenotypic data, the later analysis identified candidate immune exposures from TCR beta sequences and from how often those sequences occurred across donors. A later analysis re-analyzed previously published TCR beta repertoires from hundreds of donors and added high-resolution HLA genotyping to study TCR occurrence patterns. Every discovery cohort repertoire had been produced on one sequencing platform. The aim of the study was to test whether cataloging public T cell receptors could identify signatures of past pathogen exposure. To decide whether each TCR beta V gene segment behaved as functional or pseudogenic, an earlier analysis of some 600 of the donors relied on high-throughput TCR beta sequencing. Both class I and class II loci were covered by HLA typing, at four-digit resolution. Results the study describes overall, beyond this receptor: A later analysis associated about 18,000 TCR beta sequences with specific HLA alleles at a false discovery rate of 0.05. The study gave a list of 150 to 200 TCR beta chains associated with cytomegalovirus. According to the authors, the approach could potentially be generalized to other disease states and immunological phenotypes. In a later analysis, TCR association rates were found to vary across HLA loci, with the most associated TCRs seen for DRB1 alleles and the fewest for HLA-C alleles. According to a later analysis, parvovirus B19, influenza, CMV and Epstein-Barr virus appeared linked to several top co-occurrence clusters. The classifier was reported to diagnose cytomegalovirus status with high specificity and sensitivity in both the original cohort and the validation cohort. Most TCR sequences were observed very rarely across donors, whereas some public TCRs were present in many individuals. Linkage disequilibrium might explain the correlated functional status among segregating V segments, but an unknown experimental factor could not be ruled out. In an earlier analysis of approximately 600 of the donors, most TCR beta V segments were observed in productive rearrangements about 87% or about 30% of the time, broadly matching IMGT annotations. A later analysis found that most CMV-associated TCR beta chains appeared HLA-restricted, with HLA associations seemingly driven largely by CMV exposure. This cohort had only TCR beta chains sequenced, and the lack of alpha or paired-chain data limited which features could be detected. Compared with the 666-donor mean, donors in an Asian-associated ancestry cluster had fewer N-insertions in productive TCRs, according to a later genetic analysis. Because HLA typing was missing for some donors at each locus, association tests included only the typed subset. The only immune exposure information available for the cohort was CMV serostatus. Presence/absence analyses assumed roughly uniform sequencing depth across donors, an assumption that may not hold. A further reported finding was that TCR beta sequences accurately predicted the HLA-A and HLA-B alleles for most subjects in the first cohort. The 87-base-pair reads could not distinguish some IMGT-functional V segments, including TRBV6-2 and TRBV6-3, so those segments were excluded. When HLA alleles, especially DR and DQ, strongly co-occurred, attributing TCR associations to individual alleles was difficult. A cluster of highly shared sequence variants was judged likely to represent a technical artifact of the sequencing pipeline. In a later genetic analysis, a missense DCLRE1C variant was associated with V-gene and J-gene trimming of TCR beta chains, and the association was replicated in an independent cohort. Roughly 15 rarely observed V segments, including chromosome 9 orphons, were excluded from the earlier analysis of just under 600 of the donors because counts were too low. In a later analysis, HLA-associated TCR beta chains were found to be more clonally expanded and to have lower generation probabilities than equally common non-associated chains. In vitro tests confirmed that three of the cytomegalovirus-associated TCR beta chains recognize cytomegalovirus antigens.

The cohort was made up of several hundred healthy bone marrow donors. Cohort members were all nominally healthy when sampled, although unrecorded immune exposures were likely present. The donor was CMV seronegative and belonged to the group of 320 or so seronegative cohort members. A peripheral blood sample was collected from each donor, and TCR beta sequencing was performed on peripheral blood mononuclear cells. The Qiagen DNeasy Blood Extraction Kit was used to extract genomic DNA from the blood cell samples. This TCR came from a man aged 25 to 40 in good health and CMV-seronegative. The V and J segments used are TRBV4-2 and TRBJ2-3; the central 11 bases match TRBD2. Input material: PBMCs. The CDR3 protein sequence reads: CASSPITSGGRIRTDTQYF. At the DNA level, the sequence is TGTGCCAGCAGCCCCATAACTAGCGGGGGAAGGATACGCACAGATACGCAGTATTTT.